Each of the 18 T cell receptor beta chains below was sequenced from the same sample in a study of regulatory T cells in long-lasting Graves disease. According to the study, TCR beta libraries were built with iRepertoire HTBI primers and CDR3-region Arm-PCR. Each CDR3 protein is one row after TCRdb ran MiXCR on the multiplex PCR reads. Of more than 400,000 distinct CDR3 sequences in the sample, 15% to 20% were seen once. Noted time point: newly diagnosed GD, antithyroid drugs for less than 3 months. RNA extracted from PBMCs served as the sequencing template. These data also featured in a second study, about T cells in Graves' hyperthyroidism and ophthalmopathy.

The sequences come from peripheral blood mononuclear cells (PBMCs), collected at new diagnosis, from a patient treated with antithyroid drugs. Every receptor here comes from a man aged 35-49 years with Graves disease.

This clonotype was seen at least ten times. This chain uses TRBV24-1 with TRBJ2-1; no clear D. The CDR3 loop spans 13 amino acids. The germline V and J ends were trimmed by 9 bases and 4 bases, with 12 bases remaining between them. The germline V gene encodes CDR1 KGHDR and CDR2 SFDVKD. The CDR3 region is CATGDILYNEQFF. In DNA form, the CDR3 reads TGTGCCACCGGAGACATTCTATACAATGAGCAGTTCTTC.

This clonotype was found many times. The chain uses TRBV6-5 and TRBJ2-1; 11 nucleotides match TRBD2. V was clipped by 2 bases and J by 13 bases; unmatched bases: 4. From germline, CDR1 is MNHEY and CDR2 SVGAGI. The CDR3 loop spans 13 amino acids. Written as DNA, the CDR3 is TGTGCCAGCAGTTACAAACTAGCGGGAGTTCAGTTCTTC. Protein: CASSYKLAGVQFF.

The rearrangement uses TRBV29-1 and TRBJ1-4, with D perhaps TRBD1 (5 bases). V was trimmed by 4 bases and J by 3 bases, leaving 12 bases between them. The germline gives CDR1 SQVTM, CDR2 ANQGSEA. This CDR3 comprises 14 residues. CDR3 protein: CSVAVGDPNEKLFF. CDR3 sequence (DNA): TGCAGCGTTGCCGTAGGGGATCCTAATGAAAAACTGTTTTTT.

This sequence joins TRBV4-1 and TRBJ2-7; no reliable D call. The V gene lost 2 bases and the J gene lost 0 bases, with 5 bases spanning the gap. Germline CDR1 is MGHRA and CDR2 is YSYEKL. The CDR3 is made up of 13 amino acids. The CDR3 loop is CASSQYSSYEQYF. For the CDR3, the DNA is TGCGCCAGCAGCCAATACAGCTCCTACGAGCAGTACTTC.

The J gene is TRBJ2-1, the V gene TRBV28; tentatively, D is TRBD2 (5 bases). CDR3 length: 15 residues. V was clipped by 1 base and J by 5 bases, with 12 bases between them. Germline CDR1 and CDR2: MDHEN and SYDVKM. CDR3 sequence: CASSLSGVLHNEQFF. DNA of the CDR3: TGTGCCAGCAGTTTATCCGGGGTACTCCACAATGAGCAGTTCTTC.

The chain has TRBV12-5 and TRBJ2-1; possibly TRBD1 or TRBD2 for D (6 bases each). The CDR3 length is 21 residues. Germline CDR1 LGHNT, CDR2 FRNRAP. Trimming cost V 0 bases and J 5 bases, with 29 bases left between them. The CDR3 nucleotides are TGTGCTAGTGGTTTGGTATTTTGGGGGGTCCAACAGGGACTTACTCACAATGAGCAGTTCTTC. Translated: CASGLVFWGVQQGLTHNEQFF.

This clonotype showed up many times. The chain carries TRBV20-1 and TRBJ2-5, with TRBD2 as a possible D gene (5 bases). V lost 5 bases, J lost 0 bases, and 13 bases lay in between. CDR1 and CDR2 from the germline V gene are DFQATT and SNEGSKA (reference sequence). This CDR3 contains 14 residues. Here the CDR3 DNA reads TGCAGTGCTCGCGGGCAGCGGTACCAAGAGACCCAGTACTTC. This sequence encodes CSARGQRYQETQYF.

The chain uses TRBV28 and TRBJ2-3, with TRBD1 as a possible D gene (6 bases). CDR3 size: 14 residues. Germline V gene data show CDR1 as MDHEN and CDR2 as SYDVKM. The ends were cut back, 6 bases at V and 6 bases at J, with 16 bases in the middle. CDR3 amino acids: CASSPQQGPDTQYF. CDR3 DNA: TGTGCCAGCAGCCCGCAACAGGGACCGGATACGCAGTATTTT.

This clonotype was seen many times. J is TRBJ2-5 and V is TRBV28; 9 positions match TRBD2. The J segment lost 7 bases and the V segment lost 3 bases, leaving 9 bases of the junction unmatched. The length of the CDR3 is 15 residues. Germline-derived CDR1 and CDR2 are MDHEN and SYDVKM. DNA of the CDR3: TGTGCCAGCAGTTTGGCGGGGCTAGCGGGGATGACCCAGTACTTC. Translation: CASSLAGLAGMTQYF.

Only a few counts were recorded for this clonotype. This sequence joins TRBV3-1 and TRBJ2-6; 7 nucleotides match TRBD1. CDR1 is LGHDT, CDR2 YNNKEL, per germline (reference sequence). Unmatched junction bases numbered 1, after V lost 2 bases and J lost 3 bases. This CDR3 has 15 residues. In DNA, the CDR3 is TGTGCCAGCAGCCAAAGGGGGCATGGGGCCAACGTCCTGACTTTC. Its protein is CASSQRGHGANVLTF.

This clonotype was recorded a few times. The rearrangement uses TRBV7-8 and TRBJ2-5, with 7 bases matching TRBD1. Trimming at V came to 9 bases and at J to 4 bases, leaving 11 bases not matched to a gene. Germline V gives CDR1 SGHVS, CDR2 FQNEAQ. This CDR3 comprises 14 residues. The CDR3 spells CASSLTGPTETQYF. DNA for the CDR3: TGTGCCAGTAGCCTGACAGGGCCGACAGAGACCCAGTACTTC.

The CDR3 DNA reads as TGTGCCAGCAGCCTTCGAGGAGCGGGTACGGTCTCCTACGAGCAGTACTTC. Its protein is CASSLRGAGTVSYEQYF. The J gene is TRBJ2-7, the V gene TRBV3-1, with a possible D match to TRBD2 (6 bases). Trimming took off 4 bases at V and 0 bases at J, with 19 bases between the two ends. The CDR3 spans 17 residues. Per the germline V gene, CDR1 is LGHDT and CDR2 is YNNKEL (reference sequence).

This clonotype has a count of ten or more. The J gene is TRBJ2-3, the V gene TRBV28, with a possible D match to TRBD1 (6 bases). This CDR3 has 15 amino acids. CDR1 and CDR2 from the germline V gene are MDHEN and SYDVKM. Trimming removed 8 bases at V and 1 base at J, with 16 bases between. The CDR3 nucleotides read TGTGCCAGCGCCATAGGGGGAAGGGGCACAGATACGCAGTATTTT. Its translation is CASAIGGRGTDTQYF.

This clonotype showed up many times. V is TRBV24-1 and J is TRBJ2-3, with D perhaps TRBD2 (6 bases). The CDR3 covers 13 residues. CDR1 and CDR2 (germline): KGHDR, SFDVKD. Trimming removed 5 bases at V and 11 bases at J, with 16 bases between. The CDR3 loop reads CATSVTRLVGQYF. Written as DNA, the CDR3 is TGTGCCACCAGTGTAACTCGACTAGTTGGGCAGTATTTT.

This clonotype was recorded many times. V and J are TRBV11-2 and TRBJ2-7; D gene uncertain. Trimming shortened V by 5 bases and J by 3 bases, and 14 bases separated the two germline ends. CDR3 size: 14 residues. CDR1 and CDR2 (germline): SGHAT, FQNNGV. The CDR3 is CASSDRAAYYEQYF. CDR3 sequence (DNA): TGTGCCAGCAGCGACCGGGCCGCGTACTACGAGCAGTACTTC.

This clonotype appeared many times. The CDR3 loop reads CASRSGDQETQYF. In nucleotides, the CDR3 is TGTGCCAGCAGGTCGGGGGACCAAGAGACCCAGTACTTC. This chain links TRBV2 with TRBJ2-5; a possible D gene is TRBD2 (6 bases). Between the trimmed V and J ends, which lost 6 bases and 0 bases, there was a span of 8 bases. Germline CDR1 is SNHLY and CDR2 is FYNNEI. This CDR3 has 13 residues.

The chain has TRBV3-1 and TRBJ1-4; D remains ambiguous. The germline CDR1 and CDR2 sequences are LGHDT and YNNKEL (reference sequence). The CDR3 runs to 16 residues. The ends were cut back, 0 bases at V and 8 bases at J, with 16 bases in the middle. The CDR3 region has the DNA TGTGCCAGCAGCCAAGAATGGCCTCCCCTTGGCGAAAAACTGTTTTTT. Amino acids: CASSQEWPPLGEKLFF.

In its sample, this clonotype was seen many times. The genes are TRBV12-3 or TRBV12-4 and TRBJ2-1; no definite D call. The V end was cut by 6 bases, the J end by 8 bases, with 17 bases between. The CDR3 is 14 amino acids. DNA of the CDR3: TGTGCCAGCAGCAAAGGGAATCTTTGGGATGAGCAGTTCTTC. Translation gives CASSKGNLWDEQFF.